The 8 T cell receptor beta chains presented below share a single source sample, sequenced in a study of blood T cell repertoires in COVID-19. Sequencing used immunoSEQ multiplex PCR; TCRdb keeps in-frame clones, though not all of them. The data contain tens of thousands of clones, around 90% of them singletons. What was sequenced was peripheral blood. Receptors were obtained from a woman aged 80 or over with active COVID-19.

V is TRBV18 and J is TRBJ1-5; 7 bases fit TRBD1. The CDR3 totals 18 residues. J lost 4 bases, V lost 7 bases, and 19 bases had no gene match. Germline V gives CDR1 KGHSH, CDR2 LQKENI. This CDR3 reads CASYKGVTGEGLNQPQHF. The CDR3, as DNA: TGTGCCAGCTACAAAGGGGTAACAGGGGAAGGCCTTAATCAGCCCCAGCATTTT.

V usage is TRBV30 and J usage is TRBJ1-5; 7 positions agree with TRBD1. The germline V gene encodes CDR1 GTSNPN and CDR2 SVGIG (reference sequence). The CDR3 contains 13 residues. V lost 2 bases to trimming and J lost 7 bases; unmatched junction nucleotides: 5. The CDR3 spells CAWSRQGRQPQHF. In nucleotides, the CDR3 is TGTGCCTGGAGTCGACAGGGAAGGCAGCCCCAGCATTTT.

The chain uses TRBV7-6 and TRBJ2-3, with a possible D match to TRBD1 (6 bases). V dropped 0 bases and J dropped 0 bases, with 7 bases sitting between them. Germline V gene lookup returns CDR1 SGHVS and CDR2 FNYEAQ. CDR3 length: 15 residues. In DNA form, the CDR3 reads TGTGCCAGCAGCTTAGCAGGACAGAGCACAGATACGCAGTATTTT. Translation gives CASSLAGQSTDTQYF.

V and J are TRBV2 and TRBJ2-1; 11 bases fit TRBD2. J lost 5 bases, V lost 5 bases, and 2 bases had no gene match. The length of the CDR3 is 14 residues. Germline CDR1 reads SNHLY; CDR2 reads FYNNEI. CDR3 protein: CASSLAGGDNEQFF. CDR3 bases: TGTGCCAGCAGTCTAGCGGGAGGTGACAATGAGCAGTTCTTC.

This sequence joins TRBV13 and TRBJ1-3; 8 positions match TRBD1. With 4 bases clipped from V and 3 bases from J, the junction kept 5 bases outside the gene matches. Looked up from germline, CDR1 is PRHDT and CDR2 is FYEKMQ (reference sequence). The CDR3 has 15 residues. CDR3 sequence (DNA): TGTGCCAGCAGCTCAAACGACAGGGGTGGAAACACCATATATTTT. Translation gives CASSSNDRGGNTIYF.

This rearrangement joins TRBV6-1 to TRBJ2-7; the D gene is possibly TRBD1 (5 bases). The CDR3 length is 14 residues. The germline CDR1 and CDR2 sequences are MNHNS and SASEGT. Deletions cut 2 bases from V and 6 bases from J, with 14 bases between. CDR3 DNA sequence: TGTGCCAGCAGTGAAATTATGGACATAACCGAGCAGTACTTC. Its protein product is CASSEIMDITEQYF.

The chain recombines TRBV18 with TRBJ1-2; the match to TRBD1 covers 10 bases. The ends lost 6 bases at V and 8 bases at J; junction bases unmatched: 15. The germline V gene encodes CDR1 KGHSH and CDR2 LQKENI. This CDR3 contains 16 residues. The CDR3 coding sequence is TGTGCCAGCTCGCCTCGAGTCGGGGACAGGGGTGTCGGCTACACCTTC. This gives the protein CASSPRVGDRGVGYTF.

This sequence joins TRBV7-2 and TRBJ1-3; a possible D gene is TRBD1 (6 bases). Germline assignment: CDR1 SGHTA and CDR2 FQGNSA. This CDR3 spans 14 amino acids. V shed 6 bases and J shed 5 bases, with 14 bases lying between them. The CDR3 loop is CASSTGTLRNTIYF. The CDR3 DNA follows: TGTGCCAGCAGTACAGGGACATTGCGAAACACCATATATTTT.